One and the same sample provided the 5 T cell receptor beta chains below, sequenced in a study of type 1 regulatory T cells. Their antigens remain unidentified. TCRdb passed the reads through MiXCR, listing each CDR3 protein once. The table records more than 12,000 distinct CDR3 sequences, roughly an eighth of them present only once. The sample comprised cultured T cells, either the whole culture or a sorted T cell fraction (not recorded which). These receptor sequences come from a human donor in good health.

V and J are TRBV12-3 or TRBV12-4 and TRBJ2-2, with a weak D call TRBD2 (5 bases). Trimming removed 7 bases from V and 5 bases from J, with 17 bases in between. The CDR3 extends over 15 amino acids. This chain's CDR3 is CASTPGADITGELFF. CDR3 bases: TGTGCCAGCACCCCCGGAGCGGATATTACCGGGGAGCTGTTTTTT.

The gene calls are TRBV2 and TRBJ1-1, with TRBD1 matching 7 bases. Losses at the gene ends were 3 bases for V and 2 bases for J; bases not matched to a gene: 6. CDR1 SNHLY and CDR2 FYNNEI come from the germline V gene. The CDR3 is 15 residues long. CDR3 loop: CASSDVGTVNTEAFF. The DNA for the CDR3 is TGTGCCAGCAGTGATGTCGGGACAGTCAACACTGAAGCTTTCTTT.

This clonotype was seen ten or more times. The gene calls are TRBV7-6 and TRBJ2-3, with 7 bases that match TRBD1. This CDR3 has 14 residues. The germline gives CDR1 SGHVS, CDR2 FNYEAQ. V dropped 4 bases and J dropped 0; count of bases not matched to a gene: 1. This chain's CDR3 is CASSWGQSTDTQYF. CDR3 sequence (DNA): TGTGCCAGCAGCTGGGGACAGAGCACAGATACGCAGTATTTT.

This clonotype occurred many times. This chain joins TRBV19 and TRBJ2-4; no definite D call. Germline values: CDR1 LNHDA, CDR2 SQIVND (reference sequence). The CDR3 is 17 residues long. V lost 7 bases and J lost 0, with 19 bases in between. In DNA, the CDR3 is TGTGCCAGTAACCCTACCGGTCGGTTCCTAGCCAAAAACATTCAGTACTTC. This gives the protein CASNPTGRFLAKNIQYF.

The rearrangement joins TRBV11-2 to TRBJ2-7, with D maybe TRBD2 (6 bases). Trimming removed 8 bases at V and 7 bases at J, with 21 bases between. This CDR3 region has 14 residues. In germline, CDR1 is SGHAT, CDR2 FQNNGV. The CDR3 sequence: CASGGGGTLDEQYF. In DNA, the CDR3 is TGTGCCAGCGGGGGAGGCGGGACCCTTGATGAGCAGTACTTC.